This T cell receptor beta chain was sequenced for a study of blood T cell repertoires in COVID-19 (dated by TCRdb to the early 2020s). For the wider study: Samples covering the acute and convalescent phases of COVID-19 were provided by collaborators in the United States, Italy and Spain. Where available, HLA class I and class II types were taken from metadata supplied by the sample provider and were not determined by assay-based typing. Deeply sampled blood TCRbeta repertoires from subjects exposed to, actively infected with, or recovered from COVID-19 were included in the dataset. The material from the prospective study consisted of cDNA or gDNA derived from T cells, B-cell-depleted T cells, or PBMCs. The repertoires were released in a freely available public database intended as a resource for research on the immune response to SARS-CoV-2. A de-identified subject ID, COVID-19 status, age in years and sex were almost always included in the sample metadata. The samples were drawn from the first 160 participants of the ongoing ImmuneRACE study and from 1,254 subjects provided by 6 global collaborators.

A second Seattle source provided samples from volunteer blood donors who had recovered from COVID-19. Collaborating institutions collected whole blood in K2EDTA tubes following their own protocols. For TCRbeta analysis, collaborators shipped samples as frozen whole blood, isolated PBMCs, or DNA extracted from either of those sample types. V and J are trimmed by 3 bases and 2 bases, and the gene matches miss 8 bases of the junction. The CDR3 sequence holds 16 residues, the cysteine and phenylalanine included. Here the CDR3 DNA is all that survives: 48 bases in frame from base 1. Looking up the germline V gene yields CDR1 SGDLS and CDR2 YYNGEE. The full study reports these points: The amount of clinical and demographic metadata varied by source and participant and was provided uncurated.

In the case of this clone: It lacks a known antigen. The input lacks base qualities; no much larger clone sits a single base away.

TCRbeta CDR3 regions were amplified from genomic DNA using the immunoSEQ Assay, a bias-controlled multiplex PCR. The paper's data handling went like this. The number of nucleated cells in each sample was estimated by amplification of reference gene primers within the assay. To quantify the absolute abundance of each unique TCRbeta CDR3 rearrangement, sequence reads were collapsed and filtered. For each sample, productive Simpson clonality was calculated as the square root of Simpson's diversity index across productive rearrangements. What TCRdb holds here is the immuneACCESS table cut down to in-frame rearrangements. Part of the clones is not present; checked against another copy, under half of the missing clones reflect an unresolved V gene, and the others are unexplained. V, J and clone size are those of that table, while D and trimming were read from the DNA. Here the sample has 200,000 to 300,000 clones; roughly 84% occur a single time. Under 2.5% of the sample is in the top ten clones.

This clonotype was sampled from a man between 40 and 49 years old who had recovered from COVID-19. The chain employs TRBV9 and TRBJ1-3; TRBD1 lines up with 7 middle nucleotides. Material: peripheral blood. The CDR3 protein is CASSGSDRIPGNTIYF. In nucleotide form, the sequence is TGTGCCAGCAGCGGGTCGGACAGGATTCCTGGAAACACCATATATTTT. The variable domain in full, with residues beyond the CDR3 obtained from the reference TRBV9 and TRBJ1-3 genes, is DSGVTQTPKHLITATGQRVTLRCSPRSGDLSVYWYQQSLDQGLQFLIQYYNGEERAKGNILERFSAQQFPDLHSELNLSSLELGDSALYFCASSGSDRIPGNTIYFGEGSWLTVV.